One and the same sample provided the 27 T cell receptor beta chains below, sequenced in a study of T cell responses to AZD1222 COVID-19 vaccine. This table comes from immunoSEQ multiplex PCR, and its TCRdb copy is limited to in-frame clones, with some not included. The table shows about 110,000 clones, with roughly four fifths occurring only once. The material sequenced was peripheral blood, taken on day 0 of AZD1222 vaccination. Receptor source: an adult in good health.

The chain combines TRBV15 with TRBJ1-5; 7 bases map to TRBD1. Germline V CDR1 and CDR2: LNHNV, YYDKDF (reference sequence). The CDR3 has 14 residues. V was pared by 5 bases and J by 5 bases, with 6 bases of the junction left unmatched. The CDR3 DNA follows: TGTGCCACCAGCGCTCAGGGGGTGGATCAGCCCCAGCATTTT. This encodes CATSAQGVDQPQHF.

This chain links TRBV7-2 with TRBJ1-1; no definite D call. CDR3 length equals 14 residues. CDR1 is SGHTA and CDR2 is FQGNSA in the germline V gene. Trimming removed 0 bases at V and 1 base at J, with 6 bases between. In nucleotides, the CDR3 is TGTGCCAGCAGCTTAGCCCCCAGGAACACTGAAGCTTTCTTT. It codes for CASSLAPRNTEAFF.

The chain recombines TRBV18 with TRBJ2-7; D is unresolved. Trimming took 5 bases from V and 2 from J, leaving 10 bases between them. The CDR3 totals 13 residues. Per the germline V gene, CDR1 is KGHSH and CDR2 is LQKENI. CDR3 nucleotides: TGTGCCAGCTCAACGGACCCAGCCTACGAGCAGTACTTC. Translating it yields CASSTDPAYEQYF.

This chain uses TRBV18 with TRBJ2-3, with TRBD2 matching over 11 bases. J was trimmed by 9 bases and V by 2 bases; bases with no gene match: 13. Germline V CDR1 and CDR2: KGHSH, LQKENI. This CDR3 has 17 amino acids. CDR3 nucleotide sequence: TGTGCCAGCTCACCAAGATTAGCGGGAGGGGCTAAGCAAACGCAGTATTTT. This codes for CASSPRLAGGAKQTQYF.

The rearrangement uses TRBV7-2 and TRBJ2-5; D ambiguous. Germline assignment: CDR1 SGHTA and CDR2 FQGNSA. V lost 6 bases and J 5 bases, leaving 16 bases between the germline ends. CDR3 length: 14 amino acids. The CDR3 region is CASRQDWMTETQYF. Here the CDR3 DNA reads TGTGCCAGCAGGCAAGACTGGATGACGGAGACCCAGTACTTC.

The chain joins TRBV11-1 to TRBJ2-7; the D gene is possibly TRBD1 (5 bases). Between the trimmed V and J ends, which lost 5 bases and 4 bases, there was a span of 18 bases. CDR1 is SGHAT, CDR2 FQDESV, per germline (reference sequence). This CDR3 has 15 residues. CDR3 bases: TGTGCCAGCAGCCTCGACAAGGGGCCACATTACGAGCAGTACTTC. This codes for CASSLDKGPHYEQYF.

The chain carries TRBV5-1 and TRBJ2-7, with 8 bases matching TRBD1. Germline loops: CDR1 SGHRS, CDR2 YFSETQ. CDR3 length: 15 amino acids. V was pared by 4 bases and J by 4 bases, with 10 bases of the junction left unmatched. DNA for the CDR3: TGCGCCAGCAGCGGCGGGACAGGTGTACCTTACGAGCAGTACTTC. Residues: CASSGGTGVPYEQYF.

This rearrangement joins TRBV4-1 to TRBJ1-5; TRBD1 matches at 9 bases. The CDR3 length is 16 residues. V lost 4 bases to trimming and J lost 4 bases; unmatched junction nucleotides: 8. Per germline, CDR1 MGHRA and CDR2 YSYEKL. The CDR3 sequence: CASSPASGTGNQPQHF. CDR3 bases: TGCGCCAGCAGCCCCGCATCAGGGACAGGGAATCAGCCCCAGCATTTT.

The chain's CDR3 is CASSLLGRSNQPQHF. The CDR3 DNA reads TGTGCCAGCTCCCTCCTCGGACGGAGCAATCAGCCCCAGCATTTT. The chain carries TRBV18 and TRBJ1-5; no clear D. The CDR3 consists of 15 residues. Germline V lookup: CDR1 KGHSH, CDR2 LQKENI. Trimming took off 6 bases at V and 1 base at J, with 13 bases between the two ends.

The CDR3 sequence: CATSGDQETQYF. For the CDR3, the DNA is TGTGCCACATCAGGGGACCAAGAGACCCAGTACTTC. The rearrangement uses TRBV10-3 and TRBJ2-5; maybe TRBD1 (6 bases). Trimming took off 10 bases at V and 0 bases at J, with 9 bases between the two ends. The CDR3 runs 12 residues. Germline values: CDR1 ENHRY, CDR2 SYGVKD.

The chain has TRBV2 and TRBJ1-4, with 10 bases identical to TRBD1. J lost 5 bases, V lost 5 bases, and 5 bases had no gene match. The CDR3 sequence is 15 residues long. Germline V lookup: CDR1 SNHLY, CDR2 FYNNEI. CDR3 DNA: TGTGCCAGCAGTACGGGACAGGGGAAAAATGAAAAACTGTTTTTT. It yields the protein CASSTGQGKNEKLFF.

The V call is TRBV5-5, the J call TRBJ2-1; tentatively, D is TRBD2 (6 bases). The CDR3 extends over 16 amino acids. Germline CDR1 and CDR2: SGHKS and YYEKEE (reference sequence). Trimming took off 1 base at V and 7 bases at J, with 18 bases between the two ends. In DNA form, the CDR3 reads TGTGCCAGCAGCTTGTATTCGGGAGAGGTGTTGAATGAGCAGTTCTTC. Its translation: CASSLYSGEVLNEQFF.

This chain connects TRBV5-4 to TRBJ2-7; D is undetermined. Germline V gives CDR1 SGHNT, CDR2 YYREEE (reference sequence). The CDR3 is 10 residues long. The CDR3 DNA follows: TGTATACGGAGCTCCTACGAGCAGTACTTC. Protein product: CIRSSYEQYF.

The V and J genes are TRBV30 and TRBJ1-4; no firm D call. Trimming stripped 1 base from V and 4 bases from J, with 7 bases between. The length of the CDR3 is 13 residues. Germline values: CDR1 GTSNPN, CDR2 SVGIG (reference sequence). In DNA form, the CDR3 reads TGTGCCTGGAGTGCGGTCGGTAATGAAAAACTGTTTTTT. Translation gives CAWSAVGNEKLFF. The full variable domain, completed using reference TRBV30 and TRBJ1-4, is SQTIHQWPATLVQPVGSPLSLECTVEGTSNPNLYWYRQAAGRGLQLLFYSVGIGQISSEVPQNLSASRPQDRQFILSSKKLLLSDSGFYLCAWSAVGNEKLFFGSGTQLSVL.

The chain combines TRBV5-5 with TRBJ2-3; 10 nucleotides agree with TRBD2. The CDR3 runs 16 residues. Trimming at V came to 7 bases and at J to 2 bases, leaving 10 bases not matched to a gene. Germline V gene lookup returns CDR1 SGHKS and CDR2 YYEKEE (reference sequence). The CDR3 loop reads CASSRTSGGPTDTQYF. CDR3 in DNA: TGTGCCAGCTCTCGGACTAGCGGAGGCCCCACAGATACGCAGTATTTT.

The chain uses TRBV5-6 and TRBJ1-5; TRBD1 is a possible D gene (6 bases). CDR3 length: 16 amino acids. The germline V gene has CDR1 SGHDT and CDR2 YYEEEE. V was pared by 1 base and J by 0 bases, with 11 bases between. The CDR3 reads CASSLRSGHSNQPQHF. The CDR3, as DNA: TGTGCCAGCAGCTTGAGGTCGGGACATAGCAATCAGCCCCAGCATTTT.

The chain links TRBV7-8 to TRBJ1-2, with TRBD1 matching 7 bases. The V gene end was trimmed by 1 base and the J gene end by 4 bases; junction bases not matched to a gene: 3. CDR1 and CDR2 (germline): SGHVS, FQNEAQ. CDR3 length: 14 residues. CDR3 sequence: CASSLGDRAYGYTF. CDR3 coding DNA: TGTGCCAGCAGCTTAGGTGACAGGGCCTATGGCTACACCTTC.

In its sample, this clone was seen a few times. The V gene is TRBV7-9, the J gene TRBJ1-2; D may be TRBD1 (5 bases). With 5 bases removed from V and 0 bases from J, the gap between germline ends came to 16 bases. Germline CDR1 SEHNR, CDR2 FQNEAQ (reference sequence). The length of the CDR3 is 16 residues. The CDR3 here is CASSDLTTEANYGYTF. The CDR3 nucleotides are TGTGCCAGCAGCGACCTAACGACAGAAGCTAACTATGGCTACACCTTC.

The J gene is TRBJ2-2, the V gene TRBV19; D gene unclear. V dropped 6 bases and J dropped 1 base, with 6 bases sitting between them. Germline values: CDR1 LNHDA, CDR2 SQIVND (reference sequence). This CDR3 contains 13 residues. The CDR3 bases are TGTGCCAGTAGCTCCCGGAACACCGGGGAGCTGTTTTTT. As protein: CASSSRNTGELFF.

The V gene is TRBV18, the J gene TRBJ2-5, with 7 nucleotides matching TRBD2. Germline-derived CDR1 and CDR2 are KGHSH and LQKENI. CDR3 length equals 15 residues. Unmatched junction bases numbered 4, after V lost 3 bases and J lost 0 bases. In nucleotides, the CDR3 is TGTGCCAGCTCACCGTTGCGGGGGTACCAAGAGACCCAGTACTTC. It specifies CASSPLRGYQETQYF.

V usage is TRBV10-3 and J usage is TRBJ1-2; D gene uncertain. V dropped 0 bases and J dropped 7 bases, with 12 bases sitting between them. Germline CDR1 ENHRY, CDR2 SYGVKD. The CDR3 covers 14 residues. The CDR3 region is CAISESVRRGGYTF. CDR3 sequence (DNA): TGTGCCATCAGTGAGTCGGTGAGGCGGGGTGGCTACACCTTC.

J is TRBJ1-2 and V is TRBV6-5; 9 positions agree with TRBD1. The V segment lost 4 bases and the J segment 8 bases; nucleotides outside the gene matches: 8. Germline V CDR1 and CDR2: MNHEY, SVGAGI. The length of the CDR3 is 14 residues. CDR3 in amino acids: CASSSGTGMIGYTF. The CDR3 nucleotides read TGTGCCAGCAGTTCCGGGACAGGGATGATAGGCTACACCTTC.

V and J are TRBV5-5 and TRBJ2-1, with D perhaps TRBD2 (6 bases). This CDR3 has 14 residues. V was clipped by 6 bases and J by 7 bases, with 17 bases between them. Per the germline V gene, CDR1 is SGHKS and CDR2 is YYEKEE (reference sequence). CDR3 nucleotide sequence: TGTGCCAGCACCGGTTTGGGGGGACTGAATGAGCAGTTCTTC. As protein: CASTGLGGLNEQFF.

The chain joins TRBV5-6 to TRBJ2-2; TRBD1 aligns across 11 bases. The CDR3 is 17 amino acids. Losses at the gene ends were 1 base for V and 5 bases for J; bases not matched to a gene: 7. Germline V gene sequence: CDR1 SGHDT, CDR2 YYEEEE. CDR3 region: CASSLSWTGGRTGELFF. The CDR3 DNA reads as TGTGCCAGCAGCTTGAGCTGGACAGGGGGCCGAACCGGGGAGCTGTTTTTT.

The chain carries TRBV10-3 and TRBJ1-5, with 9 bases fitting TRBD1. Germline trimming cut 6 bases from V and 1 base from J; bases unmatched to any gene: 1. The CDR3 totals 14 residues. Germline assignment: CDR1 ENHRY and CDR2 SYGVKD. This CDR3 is CAIRGTGSNQPQHF. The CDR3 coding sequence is TGTGCCATCAGGGGGACAGGGAGCAATCAGCCCCAGCATTTT.

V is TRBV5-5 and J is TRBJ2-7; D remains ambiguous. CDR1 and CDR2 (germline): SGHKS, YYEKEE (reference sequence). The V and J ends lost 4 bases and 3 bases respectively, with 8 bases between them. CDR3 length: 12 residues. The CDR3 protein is CASSLADYEQYF. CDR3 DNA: TGTGCCAGCAGCCTGGCGGACTACGAGCAGTACTTC.

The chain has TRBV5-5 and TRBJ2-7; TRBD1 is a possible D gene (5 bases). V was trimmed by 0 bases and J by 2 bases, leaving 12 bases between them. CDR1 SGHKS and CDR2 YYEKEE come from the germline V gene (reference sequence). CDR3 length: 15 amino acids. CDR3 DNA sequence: TGTGCCAGCAGCTTGGAAGCAGGGTACACCTACGAGCAGTACTTC. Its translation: CASSLEAGYTYEQYF.